A single sample is the source of the 3 T cell receptor beta chains below, sequenced in a study of PD-1 blockade in mismatch repair-deficient tumors. Sequencing was performed with immunoSEQ multiplex PCR; in TCRdb, only in-frame clones are kept and a portion is missing. This sample yields some 120,000 clones, of which more than 85% are seen a single time; less than 15% belongs to the top ten. The source material was peripheral blood, sampled 44 weeks after starting pembrolizumab. These receptors originate from an adult with mismatch repair-deficient cancer.

In this sample, this clone turned up a few times. V gene TRBV30 combines with J gene TRBJ1-1, with D possibly TRBD1 on 6 matching bases. Deletions cut 8 bases from V and 1 base from J, with 8 bases between. The CDR3 runs to 11 residues. The germline V gene encodes CDR1 GTSNPN and CDR2 SVGIG (reference sequence). CDR3 sequence: CAGGRNTEAFF. The CDR3 DNA reads TGTGCCGGGGGCCGGAACACTGAAGCTTTCTTT.

DNA of the CDR3: TGTGCCAGCAGTTACAGAGGGAAAGAAGAAGCTTTCTTT. This gives the protein CASSYRGKEEAFF. The rearrangement joins TRBV6-6 to TRBJ1-1; D is uncertain. This CDR3 comprises 13 residues. The germline V gene encodes CDR1 MNHNY and CDR2 SVGAGI (reference sequence). The ends were cut back, 2 bases at V and 8 bases at J, with 12 bases in the middle.

This chain links TRBV5-1 with TRBJ2-7; tentatively, D is TRBD1 (6 bases). The CDR3 runs 14 residues. Germline CDR1 and CDR2: SGHRS and YFSETQ. Trimming shortened V by 4 bases and J by 4 bases, and 15 bases separated the two germline ends. CDR3 nucleotide sequence: TGCGCCAGCAGCACCACAGGGTCGCAGTACGAGCAGTACTTC. Translated: CASSTTGSQYEQYF.